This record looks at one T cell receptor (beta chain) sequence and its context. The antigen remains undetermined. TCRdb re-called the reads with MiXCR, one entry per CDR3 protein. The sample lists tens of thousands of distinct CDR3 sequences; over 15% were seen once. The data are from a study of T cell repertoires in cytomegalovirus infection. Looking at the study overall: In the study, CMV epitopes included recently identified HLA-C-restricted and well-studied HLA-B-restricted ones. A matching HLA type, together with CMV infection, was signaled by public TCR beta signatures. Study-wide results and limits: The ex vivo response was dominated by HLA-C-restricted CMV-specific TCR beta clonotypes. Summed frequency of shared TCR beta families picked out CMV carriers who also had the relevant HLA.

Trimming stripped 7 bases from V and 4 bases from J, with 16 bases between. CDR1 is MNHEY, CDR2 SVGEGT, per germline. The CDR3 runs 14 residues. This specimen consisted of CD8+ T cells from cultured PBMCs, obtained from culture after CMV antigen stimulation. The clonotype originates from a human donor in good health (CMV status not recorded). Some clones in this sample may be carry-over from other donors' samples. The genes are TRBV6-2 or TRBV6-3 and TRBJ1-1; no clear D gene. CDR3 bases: TGTGCCAGCAACCGTGGGAGGGCGGGCACTGAAGCTTTCTTT. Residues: CASNRGRAGTEAFF.